Sequencing of this T cell receptor (beta chain) was carried out in a study of OX40 agonist ivuxolimab in advanced cancers. Turning to the study itself: Dose-escalation cases comprised hepatocellular carcinoma, melanoma, renal cell or head and neck cancer.

This table comes from immunoSEQ multiplex PCR, and its TCRdb copy is limited to in-frame clones, with some not included. The repertoire holds 99,000 or so clones, with roughly 95% as singletons. The CDR3 has 13 residues. The germline V and J ends were trimmed by 5 bases and 0 bases, with 7 bases remaining between them. CDR1 and CDR2 from the germline V gene are SGHNT and YYREEE (reference sequence). The sample was CD4+ or CD8+ T cells sorted from blood, taken in a trial of the OX40 agonist ivuxolimab. This TCR derives from an adult with an advanced solid tumor such as melanoma, head and neck, liver or kidney cancer. The rearrangement links TRBV5-4 to TRBJ2-3, with no clear D. The CDR3 is CASSRSSTDTQYF. For the CDR3, the DNA is TGTGCCAGCAGTAGGAGTAGCACAGATACGCAGTATTTT.